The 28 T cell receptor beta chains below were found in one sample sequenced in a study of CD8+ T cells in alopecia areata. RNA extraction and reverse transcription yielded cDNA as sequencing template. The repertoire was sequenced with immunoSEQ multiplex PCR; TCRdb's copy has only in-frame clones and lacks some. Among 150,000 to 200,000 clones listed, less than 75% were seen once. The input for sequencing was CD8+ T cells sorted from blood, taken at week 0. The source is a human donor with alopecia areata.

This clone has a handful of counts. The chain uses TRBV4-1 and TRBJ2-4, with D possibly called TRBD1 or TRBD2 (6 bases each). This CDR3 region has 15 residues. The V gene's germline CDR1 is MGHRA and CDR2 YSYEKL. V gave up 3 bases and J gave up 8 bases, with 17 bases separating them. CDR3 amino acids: CASSHKEGEWDIQYF. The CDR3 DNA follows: TGCGCCAGCAGCCACAAGGAGGGGGAGTGGGACATTCAGTACTTC.

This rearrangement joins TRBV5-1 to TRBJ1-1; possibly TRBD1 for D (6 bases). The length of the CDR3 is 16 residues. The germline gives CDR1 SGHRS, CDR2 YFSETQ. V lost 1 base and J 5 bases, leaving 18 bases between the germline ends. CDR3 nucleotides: TGCGCCAGCAGCTTGAGGGACACCCTCTTGAGGACTGAAGCTTTCTTT. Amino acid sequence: CASSLRDTLLRTEAFF. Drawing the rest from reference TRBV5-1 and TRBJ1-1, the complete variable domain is KAGVTQTPRYLIKTRGQQVTLSCSPISGHRSVSWYQQTPGQGLQFLFEYFSETQRNKGNFPGRFSGRQFSNSRSEMNVSTLELGDSALYLCASSLRDTLLRTEAFFGQGTRLTVV.

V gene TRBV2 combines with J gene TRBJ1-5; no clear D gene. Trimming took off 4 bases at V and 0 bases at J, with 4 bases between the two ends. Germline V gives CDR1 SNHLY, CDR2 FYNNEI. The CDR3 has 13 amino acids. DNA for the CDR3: TGTGCCAGCAGTGGCAGTAGCAATCAGCCCCAGCATTTT. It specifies CASSGSSNQPQHF.

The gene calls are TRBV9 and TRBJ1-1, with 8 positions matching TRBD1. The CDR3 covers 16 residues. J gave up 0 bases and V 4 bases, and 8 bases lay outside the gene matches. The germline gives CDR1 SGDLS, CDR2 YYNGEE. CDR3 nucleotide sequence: TGTGCCAGCAGCCCTGGTACAGGGGGGATGAACACTGAAGCTTTCTTT. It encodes CASSPGTGGMNTEAFF.

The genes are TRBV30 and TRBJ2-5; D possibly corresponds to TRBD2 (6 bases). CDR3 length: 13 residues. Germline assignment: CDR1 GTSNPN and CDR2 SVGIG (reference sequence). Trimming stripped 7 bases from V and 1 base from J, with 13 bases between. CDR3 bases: TGTGCCTATGACCCGGGGGTCCAAGAGACCCAGTACTTC. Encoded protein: CAYDPGVQETQYF.

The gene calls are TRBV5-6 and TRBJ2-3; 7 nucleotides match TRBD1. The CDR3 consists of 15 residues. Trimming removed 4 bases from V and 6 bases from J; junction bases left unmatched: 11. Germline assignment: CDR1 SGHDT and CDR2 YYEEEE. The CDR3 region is CASSPVTGLRDTQYF. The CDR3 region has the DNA TGTGCCAGCAGCCCCGTGACAGGGCTTAGGGATACGCAGTATTTT.

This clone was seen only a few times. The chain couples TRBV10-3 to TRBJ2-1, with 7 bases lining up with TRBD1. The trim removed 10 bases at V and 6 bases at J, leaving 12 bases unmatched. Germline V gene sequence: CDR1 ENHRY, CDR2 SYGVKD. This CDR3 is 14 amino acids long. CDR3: CASEGQAPLNEQFF. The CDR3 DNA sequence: TGTGCCAGTGAAGGACAGGCCCCCCTCAATGAGCAGTTCTTC.

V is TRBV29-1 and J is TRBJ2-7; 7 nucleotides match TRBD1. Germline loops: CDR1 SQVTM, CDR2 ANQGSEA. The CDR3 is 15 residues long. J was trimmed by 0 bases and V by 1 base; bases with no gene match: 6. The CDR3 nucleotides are TGCAGCGTTGAAGGTGGACAGGAGAGCTCCTACGAGCAGTACTTC. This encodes CSVEGGQESSYEQYF.

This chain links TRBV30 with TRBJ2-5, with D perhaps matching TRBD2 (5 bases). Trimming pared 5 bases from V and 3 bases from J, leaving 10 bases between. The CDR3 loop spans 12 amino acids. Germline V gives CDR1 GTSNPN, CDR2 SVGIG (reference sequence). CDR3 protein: CAWGLIEETQYF. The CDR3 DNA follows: TGTGCCTGGGGACTGATCGAAGAGACCCAGTACTTC.

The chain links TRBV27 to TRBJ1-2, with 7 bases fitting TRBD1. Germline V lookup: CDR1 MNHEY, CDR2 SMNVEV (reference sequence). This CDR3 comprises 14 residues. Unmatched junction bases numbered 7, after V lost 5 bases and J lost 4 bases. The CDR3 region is CASSSPGQTYGYTF. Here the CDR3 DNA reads TGTGCCAGCAGTAGCCCGGGACAGACCTATGGCTACACCTTC.

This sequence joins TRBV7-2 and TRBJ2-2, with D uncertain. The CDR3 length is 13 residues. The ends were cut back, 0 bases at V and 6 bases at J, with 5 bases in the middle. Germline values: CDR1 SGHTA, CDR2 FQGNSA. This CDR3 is CASSLAGPGELFF. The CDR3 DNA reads TGTGCCAGCAGCTTAGCCGGGCCCGGGGAGCTGTTTTTT. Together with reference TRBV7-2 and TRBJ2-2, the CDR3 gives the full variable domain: GAGVSQSPSNKVTEKGKDVELRCDPISGHTALYWYRQSLGQGLEFLIYFQGNSAPDKSGLPSDRFSAERTGGSVSTLTIQRTQQEDSAVYLCASSLAGPGELFFGEGSRLTVL.

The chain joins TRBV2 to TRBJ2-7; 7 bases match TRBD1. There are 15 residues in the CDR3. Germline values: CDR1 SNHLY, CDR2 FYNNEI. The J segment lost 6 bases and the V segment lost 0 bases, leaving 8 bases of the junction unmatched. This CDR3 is CASSEADRSTPEQYF. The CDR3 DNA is TGTGCCAGCAGTGAAGCGGACAGGAGTACTCCCGAGCAGTACTTC.

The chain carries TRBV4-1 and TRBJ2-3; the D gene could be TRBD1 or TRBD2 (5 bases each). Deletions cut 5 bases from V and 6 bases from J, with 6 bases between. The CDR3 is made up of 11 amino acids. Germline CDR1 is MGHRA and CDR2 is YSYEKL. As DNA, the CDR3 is TGCGCCAGCAGCGGGGGTGATACGCAGTATTTT. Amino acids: CASSGGDTQYF.

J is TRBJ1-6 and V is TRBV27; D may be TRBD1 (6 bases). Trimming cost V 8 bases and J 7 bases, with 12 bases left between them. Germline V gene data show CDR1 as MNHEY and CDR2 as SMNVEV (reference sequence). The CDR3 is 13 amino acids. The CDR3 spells CASAARGNSPLHF. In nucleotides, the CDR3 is TGTGCCAGCGCCGCCAGGGGAAATTCACCCCTCCACTTT.

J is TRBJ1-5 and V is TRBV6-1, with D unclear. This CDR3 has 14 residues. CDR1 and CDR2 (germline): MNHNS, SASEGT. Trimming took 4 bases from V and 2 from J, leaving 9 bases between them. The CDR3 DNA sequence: TGTGCCAGCAGTGCGGCATACCGCAATCAGCCCCAGCATTTT. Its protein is CASSAAYRNQPQHF.

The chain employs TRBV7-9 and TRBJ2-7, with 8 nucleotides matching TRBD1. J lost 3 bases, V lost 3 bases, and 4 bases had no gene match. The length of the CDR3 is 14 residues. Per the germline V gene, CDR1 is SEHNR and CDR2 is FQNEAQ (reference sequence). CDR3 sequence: CASSLTGVIYEQYF. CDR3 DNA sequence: TGTGCCAGCAGCTTGACAGGGGTAATCTACGAGCAGTACTTC. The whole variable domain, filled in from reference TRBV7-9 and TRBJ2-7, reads DTGVSQNPRHKITKRGQNVTFRCDPISEHNRLYWYRQTLGQGPEFLTYFQNEAQLEKSRLLSDRFSAERPKGSFSTLEIQRTEQGDSAMYLCASSLTGVIYEQYFGPGTRLTVT.

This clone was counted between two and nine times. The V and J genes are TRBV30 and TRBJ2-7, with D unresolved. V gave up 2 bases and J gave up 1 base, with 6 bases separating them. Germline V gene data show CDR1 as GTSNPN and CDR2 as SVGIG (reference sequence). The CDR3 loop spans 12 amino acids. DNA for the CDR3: TGTGCCTGGAGTCCCCCGTCCTACGAGCAGTACTTC. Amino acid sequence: CAWSPPSYEQYF.

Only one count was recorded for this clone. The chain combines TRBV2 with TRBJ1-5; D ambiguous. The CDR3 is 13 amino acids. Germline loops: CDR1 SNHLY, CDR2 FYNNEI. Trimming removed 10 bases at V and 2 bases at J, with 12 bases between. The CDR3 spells CATTDGRNQPQHF. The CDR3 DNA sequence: TGTGCCACTACCGACGGACGCAATCAGCCCCAGCATTTT.

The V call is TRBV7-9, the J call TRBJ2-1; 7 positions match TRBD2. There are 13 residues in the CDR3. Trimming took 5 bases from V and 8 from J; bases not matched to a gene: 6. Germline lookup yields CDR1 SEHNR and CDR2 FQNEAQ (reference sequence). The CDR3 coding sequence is TGTGCCAGCAGCATTGGAGGGAGGGATGAGCAGTTCTTC. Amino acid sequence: CASSIGGRDEQFF. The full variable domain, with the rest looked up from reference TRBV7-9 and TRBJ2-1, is DTGVSQNPRHKITKRGQNVTFRCDPISEHNRLYWYRQTLGQGPEFLTYFQNEAQLEKSRLLSDRFSAERPKGSFSTLEIQRTEQGDSAMYLCASSIGGRDEQFFGPGTRLTVL.

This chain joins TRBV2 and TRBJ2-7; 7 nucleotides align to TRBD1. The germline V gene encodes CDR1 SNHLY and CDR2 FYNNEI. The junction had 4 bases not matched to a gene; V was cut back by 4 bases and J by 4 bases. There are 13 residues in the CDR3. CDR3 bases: TGTGCCAGCAGTGGGGCAGGGGGATACGAGCAGTACTTC. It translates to CASSGAGGYEQYF.

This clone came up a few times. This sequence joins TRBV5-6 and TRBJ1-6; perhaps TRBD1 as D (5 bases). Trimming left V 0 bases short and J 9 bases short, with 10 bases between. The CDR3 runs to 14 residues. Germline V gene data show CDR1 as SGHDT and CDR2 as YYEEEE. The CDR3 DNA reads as TGTGCCAGCAGCTTGGAGATAGGGACTTCACCCCTCCACTTT. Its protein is CASSLEIGTSPLHF.

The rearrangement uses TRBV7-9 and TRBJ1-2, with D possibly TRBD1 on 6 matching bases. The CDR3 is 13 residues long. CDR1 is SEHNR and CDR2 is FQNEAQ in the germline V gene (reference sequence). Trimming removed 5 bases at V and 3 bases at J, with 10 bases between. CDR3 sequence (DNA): TGTGCCAGCAGCGCAGGGGACTACTATGGCTACACCTTC. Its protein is CASSAGDYYGYTF.

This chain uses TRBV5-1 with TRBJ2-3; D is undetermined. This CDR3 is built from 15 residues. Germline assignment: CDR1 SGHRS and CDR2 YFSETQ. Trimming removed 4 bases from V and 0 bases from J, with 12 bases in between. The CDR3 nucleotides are TGCGCCAGCAGCGTTTACACCCTTAGCACAGATACGCAGTATTTT. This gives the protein CASSVYTLSTDTQYF. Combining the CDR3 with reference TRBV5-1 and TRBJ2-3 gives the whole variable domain KAGVTQTPRYLIKTRGQQVTLSCSPISGHRSVSWYQQTPGQGLQFLFEYFSETQRNKGNFPGRFSGRQFSNSRSEMNVSTLELGDSALYLCASSVYTLSTDTQYFGPGTRLTVL.

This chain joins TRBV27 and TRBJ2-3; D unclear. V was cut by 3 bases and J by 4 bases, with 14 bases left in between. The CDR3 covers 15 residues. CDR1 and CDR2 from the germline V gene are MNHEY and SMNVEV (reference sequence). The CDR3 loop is CASSFYARLPDTQYF. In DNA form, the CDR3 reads TGTGCCAGCAGTTTCTACGCTCGTTTGCCAGATACGCAGTATTTT.

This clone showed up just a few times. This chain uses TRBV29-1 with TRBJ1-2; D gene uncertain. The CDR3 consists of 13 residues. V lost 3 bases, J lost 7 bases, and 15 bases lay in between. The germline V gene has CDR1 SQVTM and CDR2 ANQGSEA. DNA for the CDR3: TGCAGCGTTGAGGGCCCCCTGATAGGTGGCTACACCTTC. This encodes CSVEGPLIGGYTF.

In DNA form, the CDR3 reads TGTGCCAGCAGCTTCGGTCACGTTAATAATTCACCCCTCCACTTT. Protein: CASSFGHVNNSPLHF. This chain joins TRBV5-4 and TRBJ1-6, with no clear D. The V end lost 2 bases, the J end lost 5 bases, and 11 bases lay between the germline ends. This CDR3 contains 15 residues. CDR1 and CDR2 from the germline V gene are SGHNT and YYREEE (reference sequence).

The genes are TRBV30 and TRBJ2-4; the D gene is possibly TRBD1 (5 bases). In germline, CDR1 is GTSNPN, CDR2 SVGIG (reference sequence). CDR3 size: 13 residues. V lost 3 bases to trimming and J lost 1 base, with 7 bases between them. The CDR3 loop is CAWRPGAKNIQYF. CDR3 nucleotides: TGTGCCTGGAGGCCAGGGGCCAAAAACATTCAGTACTTC. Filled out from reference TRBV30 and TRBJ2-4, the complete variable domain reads SQTIHQWPATLVQPVGSPLSLECTVEGTSNPNLYWYRQAAGRGLQLLFYSVGIGQISSEVPQNLSASRPQDRQFILSSKKLLLSDSGFYLCAWRPGAKNIQYFGAGTRLSVL.

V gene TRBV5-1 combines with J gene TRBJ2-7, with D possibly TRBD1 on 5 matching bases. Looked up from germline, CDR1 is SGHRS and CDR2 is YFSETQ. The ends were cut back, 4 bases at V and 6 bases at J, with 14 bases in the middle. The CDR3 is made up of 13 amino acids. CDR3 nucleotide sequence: TGCGCCAGCAGCGTCACAGGTGCCGGCGAGCAGTACTTC. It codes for CASSVTGAGEQYF.